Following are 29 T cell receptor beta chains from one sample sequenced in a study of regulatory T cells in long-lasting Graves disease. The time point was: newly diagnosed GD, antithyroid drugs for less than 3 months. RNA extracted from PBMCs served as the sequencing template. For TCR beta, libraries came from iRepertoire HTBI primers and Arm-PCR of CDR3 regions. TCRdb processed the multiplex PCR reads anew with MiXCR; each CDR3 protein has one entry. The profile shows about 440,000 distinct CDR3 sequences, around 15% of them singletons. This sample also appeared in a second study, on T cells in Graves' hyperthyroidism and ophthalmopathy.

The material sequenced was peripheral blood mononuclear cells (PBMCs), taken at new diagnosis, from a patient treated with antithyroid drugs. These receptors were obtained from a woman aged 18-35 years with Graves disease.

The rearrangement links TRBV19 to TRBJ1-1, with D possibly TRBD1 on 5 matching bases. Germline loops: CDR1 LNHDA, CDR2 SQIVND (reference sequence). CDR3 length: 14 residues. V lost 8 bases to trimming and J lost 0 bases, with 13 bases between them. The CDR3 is CASARTLMNTEAFF. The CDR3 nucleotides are TGTGCCAGTGCAAGGACACTCATGAACACTGAAGCTTTCTTT.

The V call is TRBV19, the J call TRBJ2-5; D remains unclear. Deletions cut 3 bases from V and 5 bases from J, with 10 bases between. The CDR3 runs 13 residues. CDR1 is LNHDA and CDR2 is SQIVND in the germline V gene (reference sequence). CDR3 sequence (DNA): TGTGCCAGTAGTATCTCACACGGGGAGACCCAGTACTTC. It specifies CASSISHGETQYF.

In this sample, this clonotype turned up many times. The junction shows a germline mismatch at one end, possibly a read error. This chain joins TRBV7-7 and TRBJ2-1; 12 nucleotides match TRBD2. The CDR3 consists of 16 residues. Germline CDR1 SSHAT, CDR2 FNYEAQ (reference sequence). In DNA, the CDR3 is TGTGCTAGCAGCCGGCTGACTAGCGGGAGCATCGATGAGCAGTTCTTC. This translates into CASSRLTSGSIDEQFF.

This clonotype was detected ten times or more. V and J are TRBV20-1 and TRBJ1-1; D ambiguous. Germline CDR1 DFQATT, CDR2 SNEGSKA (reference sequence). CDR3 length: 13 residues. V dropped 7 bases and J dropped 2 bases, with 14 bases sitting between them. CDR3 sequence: CSVMEDLNTEAFF. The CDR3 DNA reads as TGCAGTGTAATGGAGGATTTAAACACTGAAGCTTTCTTT.

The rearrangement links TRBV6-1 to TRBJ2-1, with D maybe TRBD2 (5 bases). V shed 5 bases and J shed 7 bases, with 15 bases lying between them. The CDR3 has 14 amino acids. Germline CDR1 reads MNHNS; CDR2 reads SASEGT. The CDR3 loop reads CASSRPILENEQFF. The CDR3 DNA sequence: TGTGCCAGCAGTCGCCCCATACTAGAGAATGAGCAGTTCTTC.

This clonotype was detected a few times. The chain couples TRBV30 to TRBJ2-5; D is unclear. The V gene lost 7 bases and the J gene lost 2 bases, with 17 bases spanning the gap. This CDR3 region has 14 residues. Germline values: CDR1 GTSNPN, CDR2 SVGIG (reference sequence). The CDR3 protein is CASTPLGLQETQYF. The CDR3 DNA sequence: TGTGCCTCTACACCCCTCGGATTACAAGAGACCCAGTACTTC.

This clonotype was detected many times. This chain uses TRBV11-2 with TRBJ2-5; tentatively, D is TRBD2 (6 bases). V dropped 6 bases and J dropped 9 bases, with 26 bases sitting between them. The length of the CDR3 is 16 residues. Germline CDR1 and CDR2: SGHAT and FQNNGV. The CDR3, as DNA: TGTGCCAGCAGACGGACCGGGACTGGCCTTACTGGGGCCCAGTACTTC. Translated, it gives CASRRTGTGLTGAQYF.

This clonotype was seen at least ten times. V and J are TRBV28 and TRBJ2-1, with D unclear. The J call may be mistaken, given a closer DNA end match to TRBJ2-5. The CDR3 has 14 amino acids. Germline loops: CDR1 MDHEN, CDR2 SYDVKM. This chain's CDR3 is CASSPGVNEETQYF. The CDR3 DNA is TGTGCCAGCAGCCCTGGAGTGAACGAAGAGACCCAGTACTTC.

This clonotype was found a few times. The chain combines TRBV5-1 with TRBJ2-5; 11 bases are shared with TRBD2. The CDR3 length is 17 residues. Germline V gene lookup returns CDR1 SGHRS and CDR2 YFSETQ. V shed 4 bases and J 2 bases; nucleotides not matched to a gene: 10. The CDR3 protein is CASSLATSGVTQETQYF. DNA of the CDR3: TGCGCCAGCAGCCTCGCGACTAGCGGGGTAACTCAAGAGACCCAGTACTTC. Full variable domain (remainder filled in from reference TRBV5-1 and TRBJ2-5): KAGVTQTPRYLIKTRGQQVTLSCSPISGHRSVSWYQQTPGQGLQFLFEYFSETQRNKGNFPGRFSGRQFSNSRSEMNVSTLELGDSALYLCASSLATSGVTQETQYFGPGTRLLVL.

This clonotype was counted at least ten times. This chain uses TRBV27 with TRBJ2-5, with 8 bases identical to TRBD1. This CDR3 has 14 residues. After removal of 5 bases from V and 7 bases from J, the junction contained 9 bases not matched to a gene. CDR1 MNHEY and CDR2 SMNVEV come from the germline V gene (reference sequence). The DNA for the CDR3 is TGTGCCAGCAGTAATATCAGGGGGCGGGGGACCCAGTACTTC. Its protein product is CASSNIRGRGTQYF.

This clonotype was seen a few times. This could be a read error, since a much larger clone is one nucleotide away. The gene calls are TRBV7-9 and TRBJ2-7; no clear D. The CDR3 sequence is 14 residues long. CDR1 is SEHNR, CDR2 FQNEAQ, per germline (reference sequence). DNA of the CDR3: TGTGTCAGCAGAATGTCGGACCCAGTCTACGAGCAGTACTTC. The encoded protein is CVSRMSDPVYEQYF. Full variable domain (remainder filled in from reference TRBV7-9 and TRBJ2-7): DTGVSQNPRHKITKRGQNVTFRCDPISEHNRLYWYRQTLGQGPEFLTYFQNEAQLEKSRLLSDRFSAERPKGSFSTLEIQRTEQGDSAMYLCVSRMSDPVYEQYFGPGTRLTVT.

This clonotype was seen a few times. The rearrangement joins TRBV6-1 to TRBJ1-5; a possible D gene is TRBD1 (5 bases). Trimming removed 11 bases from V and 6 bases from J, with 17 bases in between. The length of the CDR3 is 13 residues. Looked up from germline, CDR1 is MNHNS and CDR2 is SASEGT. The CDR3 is CAFGDPWVQPQHF. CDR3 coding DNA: TGTGCCTTTGGGGACCCTTGGGTTCAGCCCCAGCATTTT.

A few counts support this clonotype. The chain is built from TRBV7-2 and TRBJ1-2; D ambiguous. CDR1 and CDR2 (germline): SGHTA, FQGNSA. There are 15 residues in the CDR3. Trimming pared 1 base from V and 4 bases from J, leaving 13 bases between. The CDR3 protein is CASSLVPETTYGYTF. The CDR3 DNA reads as TGTGCCAGCAGCTTAGTCCCGGAGACTACCTATGGCTACACCTTC.

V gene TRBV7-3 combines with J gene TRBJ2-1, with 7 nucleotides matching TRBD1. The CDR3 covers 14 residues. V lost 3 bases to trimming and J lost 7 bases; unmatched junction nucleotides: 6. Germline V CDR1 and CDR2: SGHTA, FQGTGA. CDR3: CASSFSGGTNEQFF. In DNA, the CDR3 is TGTGCCAGCAGCTTCTCAGGGGGTACGAATGAGCAGTTCTTC.

The CDR3 loop is CASIYQDRGFANQPQHF. In nucleotides, the CDR3 is TGTGCCAGCATTTACCAGGACAGGGGGTTTGCTAATCAGCCCCAGCATTTT. The chain is built from TRBV6-4 and TRBJ1-5; 10 bases line up with TRBD1. The V gene end was trimmed by 7 bases and the J gene end by 4 bases; junction bases not matched to a gene: 13. Looked up from germline, CDR1 is MRHNA and CDR2 is SNTAGT. CDR3 length equals 17 residues.

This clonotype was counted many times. This chain's CDR3 is CASSFFRTGESDTQYF. CDR3 nucleotides: TGTGCCAGCAGTTTTTTTAGGACTGGGGAATCAGATACGCAGTATTTT. The chain carries TRBV28 and TRBJ2-3; perhaps TRBD2 as D (5 bases). V was cut by 3 bases and J by 4 bases, with 17 bases left in between. The germline V gene encodes CDR1 MDHEN and CDR2 SYDVKM. The CDR3 is 16 residues long.

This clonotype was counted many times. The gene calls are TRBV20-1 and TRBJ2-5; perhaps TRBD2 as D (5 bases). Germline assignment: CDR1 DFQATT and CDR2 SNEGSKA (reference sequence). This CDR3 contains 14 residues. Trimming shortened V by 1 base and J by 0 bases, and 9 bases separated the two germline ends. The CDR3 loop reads CSARALAYQETQYF. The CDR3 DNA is TGCAGTGCTAGAGCCTTAGCGTACCAAGAGACCCAGTACTTC.

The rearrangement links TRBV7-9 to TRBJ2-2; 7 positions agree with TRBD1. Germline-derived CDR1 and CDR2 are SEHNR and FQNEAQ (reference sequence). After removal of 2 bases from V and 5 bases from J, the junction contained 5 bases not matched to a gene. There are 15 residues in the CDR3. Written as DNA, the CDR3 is TGTGCCAGCAGCTTACGGATACAGGGGACCGGGGAGCTGTTTTTT. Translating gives CASSLRIQGTGELFF. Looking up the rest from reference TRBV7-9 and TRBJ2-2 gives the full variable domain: DTGVSQNPRHKITKRGQNVTFRCDPISEHNRLYWYRQTLGQGPEFLTYFQNEAQLEKSRLLSDRFSAERPKGSFSTLEIQRTEQGDSAMYLCASSLRIQGTGELFFGEGSRLTVL.

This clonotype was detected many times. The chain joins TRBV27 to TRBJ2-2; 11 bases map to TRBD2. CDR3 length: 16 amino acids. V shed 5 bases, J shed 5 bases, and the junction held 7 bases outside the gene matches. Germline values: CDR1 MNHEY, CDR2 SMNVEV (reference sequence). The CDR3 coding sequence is TGTGCCAGCAGTCCTCTAGCGGGAGGAACGACCGGGGAGCTGTTTTTT. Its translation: CASSPLAGGTTGELFF.

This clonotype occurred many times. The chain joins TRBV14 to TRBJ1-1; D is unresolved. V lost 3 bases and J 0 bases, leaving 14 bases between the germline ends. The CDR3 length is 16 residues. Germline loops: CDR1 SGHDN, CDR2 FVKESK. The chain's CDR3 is CASSQLQTSLNTEAFF. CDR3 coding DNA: TGTGCCAGCAGCCAGCTCCAGACTTCTCTGAACACTGAAGCTTTCTTT.

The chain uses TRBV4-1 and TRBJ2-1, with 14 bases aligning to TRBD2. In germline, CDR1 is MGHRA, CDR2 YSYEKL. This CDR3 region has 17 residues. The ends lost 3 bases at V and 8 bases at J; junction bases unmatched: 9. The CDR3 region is CASSHPWTSGRKDEQFF. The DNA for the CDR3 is TGCGCCAGCAGCCACCCCTGGACTAGCGGGAGGAAGGATGAGCAGTTCTTC.

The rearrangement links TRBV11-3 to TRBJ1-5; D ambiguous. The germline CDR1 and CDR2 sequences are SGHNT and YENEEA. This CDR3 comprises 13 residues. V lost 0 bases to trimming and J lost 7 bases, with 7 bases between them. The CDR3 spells CASSLDPQQPQHF. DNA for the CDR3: TGTGCCAGCAGCTTAGATCCGCAGCAGCCCCAGCATTTT.

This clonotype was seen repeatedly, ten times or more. CDR3 in DNA: TGCAGTGCTCGGGCACCAGGGGAATACATTCAGTACTTC. Translation gives CSARAPGEYIQYF. The chain combines TRBV20-1 with TRBJ2-4; maybe TRBD1 (6 bases). V dropped 5 bases and J dropped 8 bases, with 16 bases sitting between them. The CDR3 runs 13 residues. Germline CDR1 is DFQATT and CDR2 is SNEGSKA (reference sequence).

The CDR3 nucleotides are TGTGCCAGCAGCACGCGATGGCGAGCTAATGAAAAACTGTTTTTT. It codes for CASSTRWRANEKLFF. The rearrangement uses TRBV14 and TRBJ1-4; D remains ambiguous. Germline V gene data show CDR1 as SGHDN and CDR2 as FVKESK. Trimming left V 5 bases short and J 3 bases short, with 13 bases between. The CDR3 loop spans 15 amino acids.

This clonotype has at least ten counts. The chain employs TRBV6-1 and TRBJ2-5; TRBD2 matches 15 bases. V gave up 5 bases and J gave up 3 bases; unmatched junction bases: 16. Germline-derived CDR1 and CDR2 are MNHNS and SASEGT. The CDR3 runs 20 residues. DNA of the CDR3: TGTGCCAGCAGTAACGATCTCGGACTAGCGGGAGGGGGGTATGAAGAGACCCAGTACTTC. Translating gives CASSNDLGLAGGGYEETQYF.

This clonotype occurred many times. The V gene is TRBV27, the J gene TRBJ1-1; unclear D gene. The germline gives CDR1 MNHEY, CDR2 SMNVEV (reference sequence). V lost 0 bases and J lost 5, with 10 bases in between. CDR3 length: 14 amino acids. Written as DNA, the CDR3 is TGTGCCAGCAGTTTATCGAGACAATCTACTGAAGCTTTCTTT. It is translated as CASSLSRQSTEAFF.

CDR3 nucleotides: TGTGCCAGCAGCCAGCTTCTGGCGGGCAACAAGGGAGTGTTAGCCAAAAACATTCAGTACTTC. This translates into CASSQLLAGNKGVLAKNIQYF. The chain uses TRBV3-1 and TRBJ2-4; maybe TRBD2 (5 bases). Trimming pared 3 bases from V and 0 bases from J, leaving 27 bases between. The CDR3 covers 21 residues. The germline V gene has CDR1 LGHDT and CDR2 YNNKEL (reference sequence).

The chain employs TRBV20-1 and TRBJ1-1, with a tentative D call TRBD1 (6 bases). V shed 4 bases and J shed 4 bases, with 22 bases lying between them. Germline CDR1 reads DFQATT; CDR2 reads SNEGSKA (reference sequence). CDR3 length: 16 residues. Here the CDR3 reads CSAINTGRSLSTEAFF. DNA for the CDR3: TGCAGTGCTATAAATACAGGGCGTTCGCTTAGCACTGAAGCTTTCTTT.

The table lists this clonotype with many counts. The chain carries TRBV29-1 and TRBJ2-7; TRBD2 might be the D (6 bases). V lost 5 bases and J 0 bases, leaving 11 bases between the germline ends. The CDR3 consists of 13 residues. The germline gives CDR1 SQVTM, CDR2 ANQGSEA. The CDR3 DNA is TGCAGCGTTTTAGCGGCTGTCTCCTACGAGCAGTACTTC. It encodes CSVLAAVSYEQYF.